Shown below are 30 T cell receptor beta chains from a single sample sequenced in a study of T-cell reconstitution after alpha-beta-depleted transplantation in children. Preparation of the TCRbeta library used unique molecular identifiers. TCRdb re-called the PCR reads with MiXCR, one entry per CDR3 protein. The sample consists of around 450,000 distinct CDR3 sequences, around 46% of them appearing once. The sequencing here drew on PBMCs, taken before TCRalphabeta/CD19-depleted stem cell transplant. Every receptor here comes from a girl aged 2 to 9 with aplastic anemia, due to receive a stem cell transplant.

This clonotype was counted many times. V and J are TRBV3-1 and TRBJ2-1; 8 nucleotides line up with TRBD2. From germline, CDR1 is LGHDT and CDR2 YNNKEL (reference sequence). The length of the CDR3 is 16 residues. The trim removed 0 bases at V and 1 base at J, leaving 2 bases unmatched. The CDR3 DNA reads TGTGCCAGCAGCCAAGATCTAGCGGGTTCCTACAATGAGCAGTTCTTC. It is translated as CASSQDLAGSYNEQFF.

For this clonotype: Possible read error: a much larger clone is one base away. V gene TRBV12-3 or TRBV12-4 combines with J gene TRBJ2-2; 9 nucleotides line up with TRBD1. The CDR3 consists of 14 residues. The CDR3 DNA follows: TGTGCCAGCAGACCGGGACAGGGAATCGGGGAGCTGTCTTTT. Its protein product is CASRPGQGIGELSF.

There are many counts of this clonotype. The chain combines TRBV5-1 with TRBJ2-1; 15 bases map to TRBD2. J gave up 1 base and V 3 bases, and 8 bases lay outside the gene matches. Germline V gene lookup returns CDR1 SGHRS and CDR2 YFSETQ. This CDR3 spans 19 amino acids. CDR3 DNA sequence: TGCGCCAGCAGCTGGAATCCCGGGACTAGCGGGGGGTCCTACAATGAGCAGTTCTTC. Protein sequence: CASSWNPGTSGGSYNEQFF.

This clonotype was seen a few times. This chain joins TRBV27 and TRBJ1-6; no clear D. With 5 bases removed from V and 6 bases from J, the gap between germline ends came to 8 bases. CDR3 length: 13 amino acids. CDR1 MNHEY and CDR2 SMNVEV come from the germline V gene (reference sequence). In DNA, the CDR3 is TGTGCCAGCAGTCTCTCGAGTAATTCACCCCTCCACTTT. Its translation is CASSLSSNSPLHF.

Ten or more counts support this clonotype. This chain joins TRBV5-5 and TRBJ2-1; D is uncertain. The germline gives CDR1 SGHKS, CDR2 YYEKEE (reference sequence). Trimming left V 1 base short and J 0 bases short, with 8 bases between. The CDR3 contains 15 residues. CDR3 protein: CASSLSYHSYNEQFF. The DNA of the CDR3 is TGTGCCAGCAGCTTGAGCTACCACTCCTACAATGAGCAGTTCTTC. Full variable domain (missing parts from reference TRBV5-5 and TRBJ2-1): DAGVTQSPTHLIKTRGQQVTLRCSPISGHKSVSWYQQVLGQGPQFIFQYYEKEERGRGNFPDRFSARQFPNYSSELNVNALLLGDSALYLCASSLSYHSYNEQFFGPGTRLTVL.

This clonotype was detected many times. V gene TRBV29-1 combines with J gene TRBJ1-1; D is undetermined. Trimming took off 6 bases at V and 2 bases at J, with 13 bases between the two ends. Germline V gene lookup returns CDR1 SQVTM and CDR2 ANQGSEA. The CDR3 covers 13 residues. In nucleotides, the CDR3 is TGCAGCGTGGCGGACGGCGCAAACACTGAAGCTTTCTTT. Translating it yields CSVADGANTEAFF.

This rearrangement joins TRBV7-2 to TRBJ1-5; D not certain. Germline values: CDR1 SGHTA, CDR2 FQGNSA. The V end was cut by 0 bases, the J end by 4 bases, with 10 bases between. The CDR3 extends over 15 amino acids. CDR3 bases: TGTGCCAGCAGCTTAGCAGGGATAATAAATCAGCCCCAGCATTTT. Translation gives CASSLAGIINQPQHF.

The chain carries TRBV24-1 and TRBJ1-5; D is uncertain. V lost 9 bases to trimming and J lost 6 bases, with 5 bases between them. This CDR3 region has 10 residues. CDR1 is KGHDR and CDR2 is SFDVKD in the germline V gene. The DNA of the CDR3 is TGTGCCACCTCCTTTCAGCCCCAGCATTTT. It translates to CATSFQPQHF.

This clonotype occurred once. V usage is TRBV4-1 and J usage is TRBJ1-5; unclear D gene. V was shortened by 0 bases and J by 10 bases, with 13 bases between the two germline ends. The CDR3 is made up of 14 amino acids. Looked up from germline, CDR1 is MGHRA and CDR2 is YSYEKL. CDR3 residues: CASSQEGREGPQHF. The CDR3 DNA reads TGCGCCAGCAGCCAAGAGGGAAGGGAAGGCCCCCAGCATTTT.

This clonotype has a handful of counts. The chain couples TRBV4-2 to TRBJ2-7, with 7 bases aligning to TRBD1. After removal of 0 bases from V and 6 bases from J, the junction contained 8 bases not matched to a gene. Germline values: CDR1 LGHNA, CDR2 YNFKEQ. This CDR3 is 15 amino acids long. CDR3 region: CASSQDEGAIAEQYF. The DNA for the CDR3 is TGTGCCAGCAGCCAAGACGAGGGGGCTATCGCCGAGCAGTACTTC.

This sequence joins TRBV5-1 and TRBJ2-3; 8 positions match TRBD1. CDR1 and CDR2 (germline): SGHRS, YFSETQ. Trimming at V came to 3 bases and at J to 2 bases, leaving 5 bases not matched to a gene. The CDR3 runs 15 residues. CDR3 nucleotides: TGCGCCAGCAGCTGGGCAGGGGGCCCCACAGATACGCAGTATTTT. This sequence encodes CASSWAGGPTDTQYF.

This clonotype has more than one count but fewer than ten. This chain uses TRBV4-2 with TRBJ2-3, with TRBD1 matching 11 bases. V gave up 3 bases and J gave up 1 base; unmatched junction bases: 0. The CDR3 runs to 15 residues. Germline V CDR1 and CDR2: LGHNA, YNFKEQ. In nucleotides, the CDR3 is TGTGCCAGCAGCCAGGGACAGGGGGGCACAGATACGCAGTATTTT. This gives the protein CASSQGQGGTDTQYF.

This clonotype showed up many times. The DNA is left out, because the CDR3 cannot be placed on it with certainty; the CDR3 is given as TCRdb lists it. This chain uses TRBV5-1 with TRBJ2-7; the table's TRBD1 call for D was not verified on the DNA. Germline V CDR1 and CDR2: SGHRS, YFSETQ. The CDR3 spans 13 residues, counting both ends. CDR3 sequence: CASSFGPGYEQYF.

This clonotype was seen ten or more times. The chain combines TRBV20-1 with TRBJ1-5; D gene ambiguous. The CDR3 is 13 residues long. V was clipped by 2 bases and J by 4 bases, with 9 bases between them. CDR1 is DFQATT and CDR2 is SNEGSKA in the germline V gene (reference sequence). The CDR3 DNA follows: TGCAGTGCTAGATTCGTTTCAAATCAGCCCCAGCATTTT. Protein sequence: CSARFVSNQPQHF.

The gene calls are TRBV5-6 and TRBJ2-5, with D unresolved. From germline, CDR1 is SGHDT and CDR2 YYEEEE. The CDR3 has 14 amino acids. The V and J ends lost 4 bases and 2 bases respectively, with 12 bases between them. This chain's CDR3 is CASSRDLLQETQYF. DNA for the CDR3: TGTGCCAGCAGCAGGGATCTGCTGCAAGAGACCCAGTACTTC.

The V and J genes are TRBV5-1 and TRBJ2-7, with 7 bases that match TRBD1. The germline gives CDR1 SGHRS, CDR2 YFSETQ. The CDR3 is made up of 15 amino acids. J gave up 2 bases and V 3 bases, and 8 bases lay outside the gene matches. CDR3 sequence (DNA): TGCGCCAGCAGCTCGACCCGGGACAGACCCTACGAGCAGTACTTC. Amino acid sequence: CASSSTRDRPYEQYF.

This clonotype was detected many times. The V gene is TRBV21-1, the J gene TRBJ2-4; the listed D gene, TRBD1, was not tested against the DNA. TRBV21-1 is shown as a pseudogene. This CDR3 region has 18 residues. CDR3 nucleotides: TGTGCCAGCACCGAACCGGGACATTCCCATGGGGCCAAAAACATTCAGTACTTC. It specifies CASTEPGHSHGAKNIQYF.

This clonotype turned up a few times. J is TRBJ2-1 and V is TRBV7-2; 8 bases are shared with TRBD1. Trimming took 0 bases from V and 11 from J; bases not matched to a gene: 12. The germline V gene encodes CDR1 SGHTA and CDR2 FQGNSA. The CDR3 sequence is 16 residues long. The CDR3 region is CASSLARTGKLSKQFF. The CDR3 nucleotides are TGTGCCAGCAGCTTAGCTAGGACAGGGAAGTTATCCAAGCAGTTCTTC.

This clonotype was recorded at least ten times. The chain links TRBV20-1 to TRBJ2-1, with D possibly TRBD2 on 5 matching bases. Germline CDR1 and CDR2: DFQATT and SNEGSKA (reference sequence). The CDR3 is 11 residues long. As DNA, the CDR3 is TGCGGCGGACTCGTATACAATGAGCAGTTCTTC. It yields the protein CGGLVYNEQFF.

This chain uses TRBV6-5 with TRBJ2-2; D gene ambiguous. Per germline, CDR1 MNHEY and CDR2 SVGAGI. The CDR3 is 12 amino acids. Deletions cut 7 bases from V and 6 bases from J, with 9 bases between. The DNA of the CDR3 is TGTGCCAGCACTAGAGATCCCGGGGAGCTGTTTTTT. This encodes CASTRDPGELFF.

V is TRBV6-1 and J is TRBJ2-3; 9 bases align to TRBD1. Looked up from germline, CDR1 is MNHNS and CDR2 is SASEGT. V shed 6 bases and J 9 bases; nucleotides not matched to a gene: 7. The CDR3 has 13 amino acids. CDR3 DNA sequence: TGTGCCAGCAGCCCCGGGACAGGGTGGACGCAGTATTTT. It translates to CASSPGTGWTQYF.

This chain joins TRBV12-3 or TRBV12-4 and TRBJ2-3; tentatively, D is TRBD1 (6 bases). The V end was cut by 8 bases, the J end by 7 bases, with 19 bases between. The CDR3 consists of 14 residues. CDR3 DNA sequence: TGTGCCAGCGCCGGGACCAGGGGTATATATACGCAGTATTTT. This encodes CASAGTRGIYTQYF.

This clonotype was counted many times. The V and J genes are TRBV5-1 and TRBJ1-2, with 8 nucleotides matching TRBD1. With V trimmed by 0 bases and J by 4 bases, 2 bases remained unmatched. The germline gives CDR1 SGHRS, CDR2 YFSETQ. This CDR3 contains 14 residues. The CDR3 region has the DNA TGCGCCAGCAGCTTGGGGACAGGGCTCTATGGCTACACCTTC. Translating gives CASSLGTGLYGYTF.

The chain employs TRBV6-1 and TRBJ2-7; TRBD1 is a possible D gene (5 bases). CDR3 length: 15 residues. Germline V gene data show CDR1 as MNHNS and CDR2 as SASEGT. V dropped 6 bases and J dropped 3 bases, with 18 bases sitting between them. As DNA, the CDR3 is TGTGCCAGCAGAGTAGAACAGGCGTTGGGCTACGAGCAGTACTTC. It translates to CASRVEQALGYEQYF.

The chain recombines TRBV11-1 with TRBJ2-1, with TRBD2 matching over 7 bases. This CDR3 region has 19 residues. V lost 6 bases to trimming and J lost 0 bases; unmatched junction nucleotides: 17. The germline V gene has CDR1 SGHAT and CDR2 FQDESV (reference sequence). As DNA, the CDR3 is TGTGCCAGCAGGAGATCTGGCGGGAGTTCAATGAGCTCCTACAATGAGCAGTTCTTC. Translation gives CASRRSGGSSMSSYNEQFF.

Remarks on this clonotype: The junction and the germline gene differ at one end; a read error may be behind it. The chain couples TRBV7-3 to TRBJ2-6; TRBD2 aligns across 7 bases. The germline gives CDR1 SGHTA, CDR2 FQGTGA. The CDR3 totals 18 residues. CDR3 DNA sequence: TGTGCCAGCAGCTCAGCGGGGCAGAGGCCTCCTGGGGCCAACGTCCCGACCTTT. Residues: CASSSAGQRPPGANVPTF.

This clonotype was found a few times. This chain connects TRBV7-2 to TRBJ2-7, with no clear D. This CDR3 spans 14 amino acids. Germline V CDR1 and CDR2: SGHTA, FQGNSA. Trimming pared 3 bases from V and 3 bases from J, leaving 12 bases between. In DNA, the CDR3 is TGTGCCAGCAGCTTTTTTATCGCACGCTACGAGCAGTACTTC. Its protein product is CASSFFIARYEQYF.

This clonotype was found once. A much larger clone lies a single base off, so this may be a read error. This chain joins TRBV5-1 and TRBJ2-7; TRBD1 matches at 8 bases. Trimming cost V 0 bases and J 2 bases; bases outside gene matches: 1. Germline V gene sequence: CDR1 SGHRS, CDR2 YFSETQ. CDR3 size: 14 residues. For the CDR3, the DNA is TGCGCCAGCAGCTTGGAGGACAGGGCCTACGAGCAGTACTTC. This translates into CASSLEDRAYEQYF.

This clonotype came up many times. This chain links TRBV28 with TRBJ1-1; D not certain. The CDR3 is made up of 15 amino acids. Germline assignment: CDR1 MDHEN and CDR2 SYDVKM. The V end lost 5 bases, the J end lost 4 bases, and 17 bases lay between the germline ends. CDR3 in amino acids: CASSEPKATPTEAFF. The CDR3 nucleotides read TGTGCCAGCAGTGAGCCGAAGGCCACTCCCACTGAAGCTTTCTTT. Supplemented by reference TRBV28 and TRBJ1-1, the full variable domain reads DVKVTQSSRYLVKRTGEKVFLECVQDMDHENMFWYRQDPGLGLRLIYFSYDVKMKEKGDIPEGYSVSREKKERFSLILESASTNQTSMYLCASSEPKATPTEAFFGQGTRLTVV.

This clonotype was observed many times. CDR3 nucleotide sequence: TGTGCCAGCAGTCTCCAGCGGGCCATGGAGCTGTTTTTT. It codes for CASSLQRAMELFF. The chain joins TRBV12-3 or TRBV12-4 to TRBJ2-2; perhaps TRBD2 as D (6 bases). The CDR3 is made up of 13 amino acids. The V and J ends lost 5 bases and 10 bases respectively, with 14 bases between them.